This passage covers 20 T cell receptor beta chains from one sample sequenced in a study of control samples from healthy donors and cancer patients. Libraries were prepared by immunoSEQ multiplex PCR; TCRdb keeps only in-frame clonotypes and omits some of them. The data contain fewer than 95,000 clones, 90% to 95% of them singletons. Sequences were obtained from blood. Receptors originate from a man aged 30-40 years in good health.

The chain recombines TRBV4-1 with TRBJ2-7; TRBD1 matches at 8 bases. V gave up 1 base and J gave up 4 bases; unmatched junction bases: 3. The V gene's germline CDR1 is MGHRA and CDR2 YSYEKL. The CDR3 loop spans 14 amino acids. The CDR3 DNA sequence: TGCGCCAGCAGCCAAGCCCAGGGGGCTTACGAGCAGTACTTC. Protein: CASSQAQGAYEQYF.

This clone appeared once. The genes are TRBV7-2 and TRBJ2-3; 7 nucleotides align to TRBD2. J lost 5 bases, V lost 3 bases, and 8 bases had no gene match. The CDR3 runs 15 residues. Germline V lookup: CDR1 SGHTA, CDR2 FQGNSA. CDR3 sequence: CASSFSGLGGDTQYF. The CDR3 DNA follows: TGTGCCAGCAGCTTTAGTGGACTAGGCGGAGATACGCAGTATTTT.

This clone occurred once. V and J are TRBV7-9 and TRBJ1-4; weak D call: TRBD1 (6 bases). V was trimmed by 1 base and J by 5 bases, leaving 11 bases between them. The germline V gene encodes CDR1 SEHNR and CDR2 FQNEAQ (reference sequence). This CDR3 comprises 15 residues. The CDR3 sequence: CASSLEGQPNEKLFF. In nucleotides, the CDR3 is TGTGCCAGCAGCTTAGAAGGACAGCCCAATGAAAAACTGTTTTTT. Looking up the rest from reference TRBV7-9 and TRBJ1-4 gives the full variable domain: DTGVSQNPRHKITKRGQNVTFRCDPISEHNRLYWYRQTLGQGPEFLTYFQNEAQLEKSRLLSDRFSAERPKGSFSTLEIQRTEQGDSAMYLCASSLEGQPNEKLFFGSGTQLSVL.

The chain joins TRBV7-9 to TRBJ2-2, with TRBD2 matching 14 bases. V lost 5 bases, J lost 5 bases, and 7 bases stayed unmatched. The CDR3 spans 17 residues. Germline V gene sequence: CDR1 SEHNR, CDR2 FQNEAQ (reference sequence). CDR3 DNA: TGTGCCAGCAGCCCCAGACTAGCGGGGGGGCAAACCGGGGAGCTGTTTTTT. Translated, it gives CASSPRLAGGQTGELFF.

J is TRBJ2-5 and V is TRBV25-1, with 10 bases matching TRBD2. The CDR3 is made up of 17 amino acids. With V trimmed by 4 bases and J by 1 base, 9 bases remained unmatched. The germline gives CDR1 MGHDK, CDR2 SYGVNS. DNA for the CDR3: TGTGCCAGCAGTGTTACCTTTGGGACTAGCGCCCAAGAGACCCAGTACTTC. Residues: CASSVTFGTSAQETQYF. Variable domain in full (rest from reference TRBV25-1 and TRBJ2-5): EADIYQTPRYLVIGTGKKITLECSQTMGHDKMYWYQQDPGMELHLIHYSYGVNSTEKGDLSSESTVSRIRTEHFPLTLESARPSHTSQYLCASSVTFGTSAQETQYFGPGTRLLVL.

V usage is TRBV15 and J usage is TRBJ1-6; 7 bases fit TRBD1. CDR3 length equals 18 residues. Germline V CDR1 and CDR2: LNHNV, YYDKDF (reference sequence). V shed 4 bases and J 0 bases; nucleotides not matched to a gene: 9. The CDR3 loop reads CATSIGTASRSYNSPLHF. In nucleotides, the CDR3 is TGTGCCACCAGCATCGGGACAGCATCACGCTCCTATAATTCACCCCTCCACTTT.

The chain employs TRBV12-5 and TRBJ2-2, with a possible D match to TRBD2 (6 bases). Germline loops: CDR1 LGHNT, CDR2 FRNRAP. The CDR3 extends over 15 amino acids. Trimming took 3 bases from V and 5 from J, leaving 13 bases between them. The CDR3 protein is CASGLWRDRTGELFF. The DNA of the CDR3 is TGTGCTAGTGGTTTATGGAGGGATCGGACCGGGGAGCTGTTTTTT.

The chain carries TRBV28 and TRBJ2-7; the D gene is possibly TRBD1 (5 bases). The CDR3 has 14 residues. Trimming removed 4 bases from V and 0 bases from J, with 10 bases in between. Per the germline V gene, CDR1 is MDHEN and CDR2 is SYDVKM. Written as DNA, the CDR3 is TGTGCCAGCAGTTCCGACAGCGTCTCCTACGAGCAGTACTTC. Encoded protein: CASSSDSVSYEQYF.

This chain uses TRBV4-1 with TRBJ2-3; 7 bases match TRBD1. Germline trimming cut 5 bases from V and 5 bases from J; bases unmatched to any gene: 13. This CDR3 is built from 16 residues. Germline CDR1 MGHRA, CDR2 YSYEKL. The CDR3 reads CASSAQGQKEGDTQYF. The CDR3 DNA is TGCGCCAGCAGCGCACAGGGGCAGAAGGAAGGAGATACGCAGTATTTT.

This clone was recorded once. The chain carries TRBV4-3 and TRBJ2-7; no firm D call. Germline V gene data show CDR1 as LGHNA and CDR2 as YSLEER. Trimming pared 1 base from V and 2 bases from J, leaving 15 bases between. CDR3 length: 16 residues. CDR3 in DNA: TGCGCCAGCAGCCAAGGTACAGATGGGGTGGCCTACGAGCAGTACTTC. Amino acids: CASSQGTDGVAYEQYF.

J is TRBJ2-1 and V is TRBV28, with TRBD1 matching 7 bases. The CDR3 spans 15 residues. Germline V gene data show CDR1 as MDHEN and CDR2 as SYDVKM. V trimming: 6 bases; J trimming: 6 bases; junction bases outside the gene matches: 11. This CDR3 is CASSTTGFVRNEQFF. The CDR3 DNA follows: TGTGCCAGCAGCACGACAGGGTTCGTTCGCAATGAGCAGTTCTTC.

The V and J genes are TRBV27 and TRBJ1-6, with TRBD1 identical over 9 bases. The CDR3 extends over 15 amino acids. V lost 5 bases, J lost 10 bases, and 9 bases stayed unmatched. Per the germline V gene, CDR1 is MNHEY and CDR2 is SMNVEV (reference sequence). CDR3 DNA sequence: TGTGCCAGCAGTATGATAGGGACAGGGCGATCACCCCTCCACTTT. This gives the protein CASSMIGTGRSPLHF.

The gene calls are TRBV4-1 and TRBJ2-7; possible D gene TRBD1, 5 bases. This CDR3 has 16 amino acids. CDR1 and CDR2 (germline): MGHRA, YSYEKL. Trimming took 0 bases from V and 1 from J, leaving 13 bases between them. CDR3 coding DNA: TGCGCCAGCAGCCAAGATAGGACACTCTTATCCTACGAGCAGTACTTC. Protein: CASSQDRTLLSYEQYF.

The chain uses TRBV5-6 and TRBJ1-6; D not certain. The CDR3 is 17 amino acids. V lost 2 bases and J 9 bases, leaving 21 bases between the germline ends. CDR1 is SGHDT and CDR2 is YYEEEE in the germline V gene. DNA for the CDR3: TGTGCCAGCAGCTTAAACGGGGTATCCCGAATGTCTTCACCCCTCCACTTT. Its translation: CASSLNGVSRMSSPLHF.

V and J are TRBV4-3 and TRBJ2-2; D unclear. The germline gives CDR1 LGHNA, CDR2 YSLEER. This CDR3 comprises 17 residues. Deletions cut 5 bases from V and 2 bases from J, with 18 bases between. This chain's CDR3 is CASSAQPPRSNTGELFF. CDR3 in DNA: TGCGCCAGCAGCGCTCAACCCCCGAGAAGTAACACCGGGGAGCTGTTTTTT.

The V call is TRBV3-1 (or the pseudogene TRBV3-2), the J call TRBJ2-3, with D possibly being TRBD2 (6 bases). In germline, CDR1 is LGHDT, CDR2 YNNKEL (reference sequence). Trimming left V 4 bases short and J 2 bases short, with 25 bases between. The CDR3 extends over 19 amino acids. CDR3 sequence: CASSPPWDSEVYYTDTQYF. The CDR3 coding sequence is TGTGCCAGCAGCCCTCCTTGGGACTCAGAGGTGTACTACACAGATACGCAGTATTTT.

The chain combines TRBV9 with TRBJ2-2; the match to TRBD2 covers 9 bases. Germline loops: CDR1 SGDLS, CDR2 YYNGEE. Trimming took 1 base from V and 4 from J; bases not matched to a gene: 5. This CDR3 is 16 amino acids long. This CDR3 reads CASSVQAGGRTGELFF. CDR3 DNA sequence: TGTGCCAGCAGCGTACAAGCGGGAGGTCGCACCGGGGAGCTGTTTTTT.

This chain uses TRBV5-1 with TRBJ1-6; the D gene is possibly TRBD1 (5 bases). This CDR3 contains 17 residues. The V end lost 0 bases, the J end lost 2 bases, and 12 bases lay between the germline ends. Per the germline V gene, CDR1 is SGHRS and CDR2 is YFSETQ. The CDR3, as DNA: TGCGCCAGCAGCTTGGTAACCAGGGCCACCTATAATTCACCCCTCCACTTT. Amino acid sequence: CASSLVTRATYNSPLHF.

V usage is TRBV7-2 and J usage is TRBJ2-7; D ambiguous. Trimming removed 4 bases at V and 8 bases at J, with 15 bases between. The germline CDR1 and CDR2 sequences are SGHTA and FQGNSA. The CDR3 consists of 13 residues. The DNA for the CDR3 is TGTGCCAGCAGCTCCAGCTACGAAGCTCAGCAGTACTTC. This gives the protein CASSSSYEAQQYF.

The chain has TRBV28 and TRBJ1-2; no clear D gene. Trimming stripped 6 bases from V and 3 bases from J, with 11 bases between. This CDR3 spans 13 amino acids. Germline V gene lookup returns CDR1 MDHEN and CDR2 SYDVKM. CDR3 region: CASRNGPHYGYTF. Here the CDR3 DNA reads TGTGCCAGCAGGAACGGTCCTCACTATGGCTACACCTTC.